One sample yielded the 22 T cell receptor beta chains listed below, sequenced in a study of shared clonotypes between healthy human individuals. This table comes from immunoSEQ multiplex PCR, and its TCRdb copy is limited to in-frame clones, with some not included. The sample contains fewer than 2.5 million clones, 80% to 95% of which appear only once. Specimen: naive CD4+ T cells from PBMCs. The subset denotes: CD45RA+ positively selected. The receptors were sampled from a man younger than 30 in good health. Some clones in this sample may be carry-over from other donors' samples.

The genes are TRBV7-6 and TRBJ1-5, with 8 bases identical to TRBD1. Germline loops: CDR1 SGHVS, CDR2 FNYEAQ. The CDR3 is 16 amino acids. Trimming cost V 5 bases and J 5 bases; bases outside gene matches: 11. The CDR3 loop reads CASSPTGGFVYQPQHF. The CDR3 DNA sequence: TGTGCCAGCAGCCCCACAGGGGGGTTTGTATATCAGCCCCAGCATTTT.

The chain links TRBV7-9 to TRBJ2-5, with 7 bases identical to TRBD1. The CDR3 length is 14 residues. Germline-derived CDR1 and CDR2 are SEHNR and FQNEAQ (reference sequence). V was clipped by 6 bases and J by 0 bases; unmatched bases: 4. The CDR3 DNA sequence: TGTGCCAGCAGTCAGGACAGGTACCAAGAGACCCAGTACTTC. Translating gives CASSQDRYQETQYF. The whole variable domain, remainder taken from reference TRBV7-9 and TRBJ2-5, is DTGVSQNPRHKITKRGQNVTFRCDPISEHNRLYWYRQTLGQGPEFLTYFQNEAQLEKSRLLSDRFSAERPKGSFSTLEIQRTEQGDSAMYLCASSQDRYQETQYFGPGTRLLVL.

This clone has just one count. Other DNA sequences in the sample encode the same CDR3. The genes are TRBV5-1 and TRBJ1-2; tentative D call: TRBD1 (5 bases). Trimming pared 4 bases from V and 1 base from J, leaving 8 bases between. Germline V CDR1 and CDR2: SGHRS, YFSETQ. The CDR3 is 13 amino acids. The CDR3 protein is CASSPDSNYGYTF. For the CDR3, the DNA is TGCGCCAGCAGCCCTGACAGTAACTATGGCTACACCTTC.

This clone was seen a handful of times. This rearrangement joins TRBV20-1 to TRBJ2-1; either TRBD1 or TRBD2 may fit D (5 bases each). This CDR3 has 10 amino acids. Trimming took off 3 bases at V and 13 bases at J, with 10 bases between the two ends. CDR1 is DFQATT, CDR2 SNEGSKA, per germline (reference sequence). CDR3 in amino acids: CSASRGTQFF. CDR3 sequence (DNA): TGCAGTGCTAGCAGAGGGACCCAGTTCTTC.

The chain is built from TRBV28 and TRBJ2-1; possible D gene TRBD2, 5 bases. V lost 6 bases and J lost 6, with 9 bases in between. The germline CDR1 and CDR2 sequences are MDHEN and SYDVKM. The length of the CDR3 is 12 residues. The CDR3 loop is CASSPGVNEQFF. Here the CDR3 DNA reads TGTGCCAGCAGCCCCGGGGTCAATGAGCAGTTCTTC.

V gene TRBV4-1 combines with J gene TRBJ2-1; D is uncertain. This CDR3 contains 16 residues. V was trimmed by 0 bases and J by 10 bases, leaving 19 bases between them. CDR1 and CDR2 from the germline V gene are MGHRA and YSYEKL. The CDR3 here is CASSQDWGNFYSEQFF. The CDR3 nucleotides read TGCGCCAGCAGCCAAGATTGGGGAAATTTTTATAGCGAGCAGTTCTTC.

The chain uses TRBV28 and TRBJ2-7, with D tentatively TRBD1 (6 bases). Germline assignment: CDR1 MDHEN and CDR2 SYDVKM. Trimming took off 6 bases at V and 5 bases at J, with 17 bases between the two ends. This CDR3 comprises 14 residues. CDR3 region: CASRGAGRADEQYF. DNA for the CDR3: TGTGCCAGCAGGGGGGCCGGGCGGGCGGACGAGCAGTACTTC.

Only a few counts were recorded for this clone. V is TRBV29-1 and J is TRBJ1-1; the match to TRBD1 covers 10 bases. Germline V lookup: CDR1 SQVTM, CDR2 ANQGSEA. This CDR3 contains 12 residues. Unmatched junction bases numbered 3, after V lost 4 bases and J lost 7 bases. The CDR3 DNA reads TGCAGCGTTGGGGGACAGGGGATTGAAGCTTTCTTT. Protein product: CSVGGQGIEAFF.

V gene TRBV28 combines with J gene TRBJ2-6; 9 bases are shared with TRBD1. The germline CDR1 and CDR2 sequences are MDHEN and SYDVKM. CDR3 length: 18 amino acids. V trimming: 7 bases; J trimming: 4 bases; junction bases outside the gene matches: 14. This chain's CDR3 is CASISNPGQGSGANVLTF. CDR3 nucleotide sequence: TGTGCCAGCATTTCAAATCCGGGACAGGGTTCAGGGGCCAACGTCCTGACTTTC.

This chain links TRBV11-1 with TRBJ2-7; D is unclear. Germline V gene data show CDR1 as SGHAT and CDR2 as FQDESV (reference sequence). The CDR3 has 15 residues. Trimming left V 5 bases short and J 0 bases short, with 14 bases between. The CDR3, as DNA: TGTGCCAGCAGCCAGGACGTTACAAGCTCCTACGAGCAGTACTTC. Amino acid sequence: CASSQDVTSSYEQYF.

V usage is TRBV28 and J usage is TRBJ2-5; the D gene is possibly TRBD2 (6 bases). The CDR3 length is 15 residues. Trimming left V 5 bases short and J 4 bases short, with 17 bases between. CDR1 and CDR2 from the germline V gene are MDHEN and SYDVKM. The CDR3 protein is CASSPPGLGTETQYF. Here the CDR3 DNA reads TGTGCCAGCAGTCCACCGGGACTGGGGACAGAGACCCAGTACTTC.

The genes are TRBV7-2 and TRBJ2-3; D is unclear. Trimming took off 8 bases at V and 0 bases at J, with 9 bases between the two ends. In germline, CDR1 is SGHTA, CDR2 FQGNSA. The CDR3 spans 13 residues. This CDR3 reads CASGVLSTDTQYF. The DNA for the CDR3 is TGTGCCAGCGGCGTCCTCAGCACAGATACGCAGTATTTT.

The chain links TRBV28 to TRBJ2-7, with 8 bases lining up with TRBD2. Germline CDR1 reads MDHEN; CDR2 reads SYDVKM. The CDR3 covers 15 residues. Trimming cost V 5 bases and J 0 bases; bases outside gene matches: 6. The CDR3 here is CASSLTSGTSYEQYF. CDR3 bases: TGTGCCAGCAGTCTTACTAGCGGTACCTCCTACGAGCAGTACTTC. Drawing the rest from reference TRBV28 and TRBJ2-7, the complete variable domain is DVKVTQSSRYLVKRTGEKVFLECVQDMDHENMFWYRQDPGLGLRLIYFSYDVKMKEKGDIPEGYSVSREKKERFSLILESASTNQTSMYLCASSLTSGTSYEQYFGPGTRLTVT.

Note on this clone: Other DNA sequences in this sample translate to the same CDR3. The chain uses TRBV7-2 and TRBJ1-1; D might be TRBD1 (6 bases). Deletions cut 0 bases from V and 5 bases from J, with 10 bases between. The CDR3 is 14 amino acids. Germline V gene lookup returns CDR1 SGHTA and CDR2 FQGNSA. The CDR3 sequence: CASSLARGVTEAFF. Written as DNA, the CDR3 is TGTGCCAGCAGCTTAGCCAGGGGAGTGACTGAAGCTTTCTTT.

The chain couples TRBV30 to TRBJ1-1; D gene uncertain. Trimming took 2 bases from V and 1 from J, leaving 5 bases between them. The CDR3 covers 12 residues. Germline V lookup: CDR1 GTSNPN, CDR2 SVGIG (reference sequence). CDR3: CAWSTWNTEAFF. For the CDR3, the DNA is TGTGCCTGGAGTACATGGAACACTGAAGCTTTCTTT.

This sequence joins TRBV5-1 and TRBJ2-7; 9 bases line up with TRBD1. Germline V gene data show CDR1 as SGHRS and CDR2 as YFSETQ. This CDR3 is built from 16 residues. Trimming removed 4 bases from V and 5 bases from J; junction bases left unmatched: 13. CDR3 protein: CASSLTPDRGVHEQYF. In DNA, the CDR3 is TGCGCCAGCAGCCTCACGCCGGACAGGGGCGTCCACGAGCAGTACTTC.

J is TRBJ2-7 and V is TRBV6-1; D not certain. This CDR3 is 13 amino acids long. V lost 1 base, J lost 3 bases, and 7 bases lay in between. Germline assignment: CDR1 MNHNS and CDR2 SASEGT. CDR3 bases: TGTGCCAGCAGTGAAGGGGTAATCTACGAGCAGTACTTC. It codes for CASSEGVIYEQYF.

V gene TRBV21-1 combines with J gene TRBJ2-1; TRBD2 reflects the table's D call only, with no check against the DNA. TRBV21-1 is flagged as a pseudogene. The length of the CDR3 is 16 residues. This CDR3 is CASSKLFVRDYNEQFF. CDR3 in DNA: TGTGCCAGCAGCAAACTATTCGTGCGGGACTACAATGAGCAGTTCTTC.

The chain couples TRBV20-1 to TRBJ1-6; D unclear. CDR1 DFQATT and CDR2 SNEGSKA come from the germline V gene (reference sequence). V was clipped by 6 bases and J by 9 bases, with 9 bases between them. This CDR3 has 11 amino acids. The CDR3 reads CSAERTSPLHF. In nucleotides, the CDR3 is TGCAGTGCGGAACGAACTTCACCCCTCCACTTT.

For this clone: Distinct nucleotide sequences in the sample also encode this CDR3. The chain couples TRBV28 to TRBJ2-7; a weak D match, TRBD2 (6 bases). Germline loops: CDR1 MDHEN, CDR2 SYDVKM. The CDR3 sequence is 14 residues long. V was clipped by 2 bases and J by 3 bases, with 11 bases between them. The CDR3 region has the DNA TGTGCCAGCAGTTTAGGAGGGCGCGGCTACGAGCAGTACTTC. It yields the protein CASSLGGRGYEQYF.

This clone was detected once. The rearrangement joins TRBV4-2 to TRBJ2-2, with TRBD2 matching 9 bases. Germline V CDR1 and CDR2: LGHNA, YNFKEQ. The CDR3 length is 18 residues. The J segment lost 2 bases and the V segment lost 3 bases, leaving 10 bases of the junction unmatched. CDR3 sequence reads: CASSHGTRGGENTGELFF. DNA of the CDR3: TGTGCCAGCAGCCACGGGACCCGCGGGGGGGAAAACACCGGGGAGCTGTTTTTT.

The genes are TRBV20-1 and TRBJ2-1; possibly TRBD2 for D (6 bases). The germline V gene has CDR1 DFQATT and CDR2 SNEGSKA (reference sequence). This CDR3 contains 11 residues. V lost 3 bases and J 12 bases, leaving 12 bases between the germline ends. CDR3 residues: CSASREQRQFF. In DNA form, the CDR3 reads TGCAGTGCTAGCCGGGAGCAACGGCAGTTCTTC.